These 22 T cell receptor beta chains were all obtained from the same sample, sequenced in a study of cytomegalovirus exposure and HLA in healthy donors. The study ran its PCR with 60 Vbeta and 13 Jbeta primers. Method: immunoSEQ multiplex PCR; TCRdb's copy keeps in-frame clones and lacks some. Among about 160,000 clones, 75% to 80% were seen once, and the ten largest hold around 0.96%. Specimen: PBMCs. Receptors originate from a woman aged 50 to 65 in good health and CMV-seropositive.

The chain couples TRBV28 to TRBJ1-3; tentatively, D is TRBD1 (5 bases). The CDR3 is 16 residues long. Per germline, CDR1 MDHEN and CDR2 SYDVKM. The germline V and J ends were trimmed by 3 bases and 2 bases, with 14 bases remaining between them. The CDR3 region has the DNA TGTGCCAGCAGTTTGCGTAGGGGAGGAACTGGAAACACCATATATTTT. Translated: CASSLRRGGTGNTIYF.

This clone was seen only once. The CDR3 nucleotides are TGTGCCAGCAGCGAGGCCCCGACAGTCACAGATACGCAGTATTTT. Protein: CASSEAPTVTDTQYF. V gene TRBV9 combines with J gene TRBJ2-3, with D possibly matching TRBD1 (5 bases). Trimming took 3 bases from V and 2 from J, leaving 13 bases between them. Germline V gene sequence: CDR1 SGDLS, CDR2 YYNGEE. The CDR3 length is 15 residues.

The chain uses TRBV6-1 and TRBJ2-6, with TRBD1 identical over 8 bases. Germline trimming cut 1 base from V and 11 bases from J; bases unmatched to any gene: 7. The CDR3 is 15 residues long. CDR1 and CDR2 from the germline V gene are MNHNS and SASEGT. The DNA of the CDR3 is TGTGCCAGCAGTGAAGTTATGGCAGGGGGCCACGTCCTGACTTTC. Residues: CASSEVMAGGHVLTF.

The chain has TRBV4-1 and TRBJ1-2; no clear D. The CDR3 consists of 15 residues. V was trimmed by 0 bases and J by 2 bases, leaving 10 bases between them. Per the germline V gene, CDR1 is MGHRA and CDR2 is YSYEKL. CDR3 sequence (DNA): TGCGCCAGCAGCCAAGAGCGGGGTTCGAACTATGGCTACACCTTC. It encodes CASSQERGSNYGYTF.

This clone was observed a handful of times. Other nucleotide sequences in the sample specify the same CDR3. The V and J genes are TRBV30 and TRBJ2-1, with a weak D call TRBD1 (5 bases). CDR1 and CDR2 (germline): GTSNPN, SVGIG (reference sequence). V was pared by 0 bases and J by 5 bases, with 5 bases between. The CDR3 contains 12 residues. CDR3 nucleotides: TGTGCCTGGAGTGTGACAGACAATGAGCAGTTCTTC. Translating it yields CAWSVTDNEQFF.

This clone was recorded a few times. The chain recombines TRBV6-6 with TRBJ1-4, with D hard to call. The CDR3 has 14 amino acids. Looked up from germline, CDR1 is MNHNY and CDR2 is SVGAGI (reference sequence). V lost 8 bases and J lost 0, with 10 bases in between. The CDR3: CASGQPSTNEKLFF. The CDR3 region has the DNA TGTGCCAGCGGGCAACCTTCAACTAATGAAAAACTGTTTTTT.

The rearrangement links TRBV6-5 to TRBJ1-2, with 7 bases fitting TRBD1. This CDR3 contains 15 residues. The V gene end was trimmed by 4 bases and the J gene end by 6 bases; junction bases not matched to a gene: 11. Germline CDR1 and CDR2: MNHEY and SVGAGI. In nucleotides, the CDR3 is TGTGCCAGCAGTTCCACCACCACAGGGGTAAATGGCTACACCTTC. It specifies CASSSTTTGVNGYTF.

This chain joins TRBV19 and TRBJ1-5; 10 nucleotides agree with TRBD1. In germline, CDR1 is LNHDA, CDR2 SQIVND (reference sequence). V lost 5 bases to trimming and J lost 6 bases; unmatched junction nucleotides: 7. The CDR3 consists of 15 residues. The CDR3: CASSDGTGVFQPQHF. CDR3 bases: TGTGCCAGTAGTGACGGGACAGGGGTGTTTCAGCCCCAGCATTTT.

J is TRBJ2-2 and V is TRBV5-1; 9 nucleotides line up with TRBD1. The germline gives CDR1 SGHRS, CDR2 YFSETQ. The junction had 2 bases not matched to a gene; V was cut back by 0 bases and J by 5 bases. The CDR3 is 15 residues long. The CDR3 reads CASSLGTGDTGELFF. CDR3 nucleotides: TGCGCCAGCAGCTTGGGGACAGGGGATACCGGGGAGCTGTTTTTT.

The rearrangement links TRBV14 to TRBJ2-5; TRBD2 matches 9 bases. The DNA end favors TRBJ2-7, so the J call may be wrong. The CDR3 loop spans 15 amino acids. Germline assignment: CDR1 SGHDN and CDR2 FVKESK. CDR3 nucleotide sequence: TGTGCCAGCAGCCAAAATAGCGGGAGAGGTTACGAGCAGTACTTC. It is translated as CASSQNSGRGYEQYF.

The rearrangement links TRBV10-3 to TRBJ2-4, with 7 bases identical to TRBD1. Trimming took 8 bases from V and 7 from J; bases not matched to a gene: 5. Germline loops: CDR1 ENHRY, CDR2 SYGVKD. The CDR3 is 12 amino acids. CDR3 region: CAIGTGANIQYF. Written as DNA, the CDR3 is TGTGCCATCGGAACAGGGGCGAACATTCAGTACTTC.

The J gene is TRBJ2-7, the V gene TRBV7-8, with D maybe TRBD2 (5 bases). CDR1 is SGHVS and CDR2 is FQNEAQ in the germline V gene. This CDR3 comprises 16 residues. Trimming removed 5 bases from V and 0 bases from J, with 17 bases in between. The CDR3 loop is CASSPHVAGSSYEQYF. CDR3 nucleotides: TGTGCCAGCAGCCCCCACGTGGCGGGCAGCTCCTACGAGCAGTACTTC.

The J gene is TRBJ2-1, the V gene TRBV29-1; 7 bases line up with TRBD2. Trimming took 7 bases from V and 7 from J; bases not matched to a gene: 10. The CDR3 length is 13 residues. Germline CDR1 and CDR2: SQVTM and ANQGSEA. The CDR3 DNA reads as TGCAGCGGTAGGTCCGGGACTACGAATGAGCAGTTCTTC. Translation: CSGRSGTTNEQFF.

This clone appeared once. The chain combines TRBV5-1 with TRBJ2-1; D not resolved. Germline V CDR1 and CDR2: SGHRS, YFSETQ. V shed 0 bases and J shed 7 bases, with 8 bases lying between them. The CDR3 covers 13 residues. The CDR3 bases are TGCGCCAGCAGCTTGGAACTACCGAATGAGCAGTTCTTC. This codes for CASSLELPNEQFF.

The rearrangement joins TRBV5-5 to TRBJ1-5; D remains unclear. Trimming took off 3 bases at V and 0 bases at J, with 7 bases between the two ends. The V gene's germline CDR1 is SGHKS and CDR2 YYEKEE (reference sequence). The CDR3 extends over 14 amino acids. CDR3 DNA: TGTGCCAGCAGCTCCGTACTTAGCAATCAGCCCCAGCATTTT. Translation gives CASSSVLSNQPQHF.

This clone has only one observation. The chain recombines TRBV6-1 with TRBJ1-6, with 8 bases that match TRBD1. V gave up 8 bases and J gave up 8 bases; unmatched junction bases: 11. Germline CDR1 reads MNHNS; CDR2 reads SASEGT. The CDR3 has 15 amino acids. The CDR3 loop reads CASLKNRGIDSPLHF. CDR3 nucleotides: TGTGCCAGCCTTAAGAACAGGGGGATTGATTCACCCCTCCACTTT.

The rearrangement joins TRBV7-9 to TRBJ1-2, with 8 bases that match TRBD1. The CDR3 extends over 15 amino acids. Germline V lookup: CDR1 SEHNR, CDR2 FQNEAQ (reference sequence). J was trimmed by 8 bases and V by 5 bases; bases with no gene match: 13. The CDR3: CASSRDGARGRGYTF. As DNA, the CDR3 is TGTGCCAGCAGCCGCGACGGGGCCAGGGGGCGGGGCTACACCTTC.

The chain couples TRBV4-1 to TRBJ2-1; 9 bases are a match to TRBD2. V dropped 2 bases and J dropped 3; count of bases not matched to a gene: 11. The CDR3 totals 18 residues. From germline, CDR1 is MGHRA and CDR2 YSYEKL. The CDR3 DNA follows: TGCGCCAGCAGCCAATGGCCCCTCGAGCGGGGGGACTACAATGAGCAGTTCTTC. Its protein product is CASSQWPLERGDYNEQFF.

This rearrangement joins TRBV5-6 to TRBJ2-2, with D maybe TRBD2 (5 bases). This CDR3 region has 14 residues. Trimming shortened V by 0 bases and J by 5 bases, and 8 bases separated the two germline ends. Germline V lookup: CDR1 SGHDT, CDR2 YYEEEE. CDR3 bases: TGTGCCAGCAGCTTGGAGCGGTTGACCGGGGAGCTGTTTTTT. Translated, it gives CASSLERLTGELFF.

In its sample, this clone was seen a few times. This chain joins TRBV5-1 and TRBJ1-1; 7 bases agree with TRBD1. The CDR3 sequence is 13 residues long. Looked up from germline, CDR1 is SGHRS and CDR2 is YFSETQ. The V gene end was trimmed by 3 bases and the J gene end by 11 bases; junction bases not matched to a gene: 10. The CDR3 nucleotides read TGCGCCAGCAGCTACAGACAGGGTAGCAGCGCTTTCTTT. This sequence encodes CASSYRQGSSAFF.

This chain joins TRBV5-4 and TRBJ2-5, with 10 bases matching TRBD2. V lost 5 bases and J lost 5; bases outside the gene matches: 9. The CDR3 contains 15 residues. Per germline, CDR1 SGHNT and CDR2 YYREEE (reference sequence). DNA for the CDR3: TGTGCCAGCAGTCCGCCAGCGGGGGGGCCGGAGACCCAGTACTTC. It codes for CASSPPAGGPETQYF.

J is TRBJ2-3 and V is TRBV19, with 9 bases that match TRBD1. The trim removed 6 bases at V and 2 bases at J, leaving 12 bases unmatched. This CDR3 region has 17 residues. Germline CDR1 LNHDA, CDR2 SQIVND (reference sequence). Written as DNA, the CDR3 is TGTGCCAGTAGACAAGTCGGGACAGGGATCAACACAGATACGCAGTATTTT. It is translated as CASRQVGTGINTDTQYF.